A single sample is the source of the 15 T cell receptor beta chains below, sequenced in a study of cytomegalovirus exposure and HLA in healthy donors. Sequencing was performed with immunoSEQ multiplex PCR; in TCRdb, only in-frame clones are kept and a portion is missing. The sample yields under 300,000 clones, just over 85% seen once. Sequencing was carried out using PBMCs. The receptors derive from a woman under 30 in good health and CMV-seronegative.

The chain couples TRBV6-5 to TRBJ2-7; 8 bases match TRBD2. CDR1 and CDR2 (germline): MNHEY, SVGAGI. CDR3 length: 15 amino acids. V was clipped by 5 bases and J by 7 bases; unmatched bases: 13. The CDR3 here is CASSRPGGWRGEQYF. CDR3 bases: TGTGCCAGCAGTCGTCCGGGGGGGTGGAGAGGAGAGCAGTACTTC.

The chain is built from TRBV5-1 and TRBJ2-7; 7 bases map to TRBD2. After removal of 0 bases from V and 2 bases from J, the junction contained 5 bases not matched to a gene. This CDR3 is 15 amino acids long. Per germline, CDR1 SGHRS and CDR2 YFSETQ. CDR3 amino acids: CASSLGFLAAYEQYF. The CDR3 nucleotides are TGCGCCAGCAGCTTGGGGTTCCTAGCGGCCTACGAGCAGTACTTC.

The chain is built from TRBV6-5 and TRBJ2-7; 16 bases are shared with TRBD2. The V and J ends lost 2 bases and 2 bases, in that order; junction bases with no gene match: 0. CDR3 length equals 16 residues. Germline CDR1 and CDR2: MNHEY and SVGAGI. The CDR3 region has the DNA TGTGCCAGCAGTTACGGGACTAGCGGGGGGGCCTACGAGCAGTACTTC. Protein: CASSYGTSGGAYEQYF.

The gene calls are TRBV7-9 and TRBJ1-1; no firm D call. V lost 2 bases, J lost 5 bases, and 15 bases lay in between. This CDR3 has 15 residues. Per the germline V gene, CDR1 is SEHNR and CDR2 is FQNEAQ (reference sequence). The CDR3 here is CASSLTAAHRTEAFF. DNA of the CDR3: TGTGCCAGCAGCTTAACCGCGGCACATCGGACTGAAGCTTTCTTT.

This clone was seen a single time. The V and J genes are TRBV5-1 and TRBJ2-2, with 10 bases identical to TRBD2. From germline, CDR1 is SGHRS and CDR2 YFSETQ. Trimming cost V 1 base and J 4 bases; bases outside gene matches: 10. CDR3 length equals 18 residues. The CDR3 is CASSLWSSGSRGTGELFF. DNA for the CDR3: TGCGCCAGCAGCTTGTGGTCTAGCGGGAGCAGGGGCACCGGGGAGCTGTTTTTT. Full variable domain (rest looked up from reference TRBV5-1 and TRBJ2-2): KAGVTQTPRYLIKTRGQQVTLSCSPISGHRSVSWYQQTPGQGLQFLFEYFSETQRNKGNFPGRFSGRQFSNSRSEMNVSTLELGDSALYLCASSLWSSGSRGTGELFFGEGSRLTVL.

This chain joins TRBV7-2 and TRBJ2-1, with 11 bases aligning to TRBD2. In germline, CDR1 is SGHTA, CDR2 FQGNSA. The length of the CDR3 is 16 residues. V was pared by 6 bases and J by 2 bases, with 6 bases of the junction left unmatched. The CDR3 DNA reads TGTGCCAGCAGGGGGCTAGCGGGGGGCGCCTACAATGAGCAGTTCTTC. Protein product: CASRGLAGGAYNEQFF.

J is TRBJ2-1 and V is TRBV27, with 7 bases aligning to TRBD2. Trimming cost V 7 bases and J 7 bases; bases outside gene matches: 7. The CDR3 has 13 amino acids. Germline CDR1 reads MNHEY; CDR2 reads SMNVEV (reference sequence). As DNA, the CDR3 is TGTGCCAGCAAGGCGGGAGTAAGGAATGAGCAGTTCTTC. Translated: CASKAGVRNEQFF.

Of note for this clone: The junction differs from germline at one of its ends, possibly a read error. The chain links TRBV7-7 to TRBJ2-2; 8 positions agree with TRBD1. This CDR3 has 17 residues. Germline V gives CDR1 SSHAT, CDR2 FNYEAQ (reference sequence). CDR3 in amino acids: CASSLAPGQGDTGELFF. CDR3 bases: TGTGCTAGCAGCTTAGCGCCAGGACAGGGCGACACCGGGGAGCTGTTTTTT.

The V call is TRBV4-3, the J call TRBJ1-1, with no clear D. The V end was cut by 1 base, the J end by 1 base, with 10 bases between. Germline loops: CDR1 LGHNA, CDR2 YSLEER. CDR3 length: 15 amino acids. CDR3 region: CASSQVPGRNTEAFF. DNA of the CDR3: TGCGCCAGCAGCCAAGTTCCGGGAAGGAACACTGAAGCTTTCTTT.

The rearrangement links TRBV9 to TRBJ2-2, with 8 bases that match TRBD2. The CDR3 sequence is 16 residues long. Germline-derived CDR1 and CDR2 are SGDLS and YYNGEE. The ends lost 6 bases at V and 5 bases at J; junction bases unmatched: 12. The CDR3 reads CASTNPGTSITGELFF. The CDR3 DNA reads TGTGCCAGCACCAATCCCGGGACTAGTATTACCGGGGAGCTGTTTTTT.

This chain uses TRBV27 with TRBJ2-7; TRBD1 matches at 8 bases. The CDR3 sequence is 13 residues long. J was trimmed by 6 bases and V by 4 bases; bases with no gene match: 5. Germline loops: CDR1 MNHEY, CDR2 SMNVEV (reference sequence). This CDR3 is CASSSRQGSEQYF. The CDR3 region has the DNA TGTGCCAGCAGTTCCCGACAGGGGAGCGAGCAGTACTTC.

The rearrangement uses TRBV4-3 and TRBJ1-4, with a possible D match to TRBD1 (5 bases). The CDR3 runs 16 residues. Germline assignment: CDR1 LGHNA and CDR2 YSLEER. V was cut by 4 bases and J by 3 bases, with 15 bases left in between. CDR3 in amino acids: CASSPLGGGSNEKLFF. Here the CDR3 DNA reads TGCGCCAGCAGCCCTTTGGGGGGGGGTTCTAATGAAAAACTGTTTTTT.

The chain combines TRBV28 with TRBJ1-1; D gene ambiguous. Germline V lookup: CDR1 MDHEN, CDR2 SYDVKM. V was pared by 2 bases and J by 6 bases, with 7 bases between. The CDR3 runs 12 residues. The CDR3 loop reads CASSLLGAEAFF. The CDR3, as DNA: TGTGCCAGCAGTTTACTAGGCGCTGAAGCTTTCTTT.

This sequence joins TRBV28 and TRBJ2-1, with 7 nucleotides matching TRBD1. CDR3 length: 15 residues. CDR1 is MDHEN and CDR2 is SYDVKM in the germline V gene. V trimming: 4 bases; J trimming: 4 bases; junction bases outside the gene matches: 7. CDR3 nucleotide sequence: TGTGCCAGCAGTTCCCCGGGACAGAATTACAATGAGCAGTTCTTC. It specifies CASSSPGQNYNEQFF.

V and J are TRBV7-9 and TRBJ2-1; perhaps TRBD2 as D (6 bases). CDR1 SEHNR and CDR2 FQNEAQ come from the germline V gene (reference sequence). CDR3 size: 16 residues. Trimming pared 5 bases from V and 9 bases from J, leaving 23 bases between. In nucleotides, the CDR3 is TGTGCCAGCAGCCGTCGGAGGGCCGGATTGTTGCTTGAGCAGTTCTTC. This codes for CASSRRRAGLLLEQFF.